A single sample is the source of the 16 T cell receptor beta chains below, sequenced in a study of control samples from healthy donors and cancer patients. Some clones are missing from TCRdb's copy, which holds only in-frame ones; the method was immunoSEQ multiplex PCR. The sample includes about 34,000 clones, about 86% of them seen just once. The sample consisted of PBMCs. These TCRs come from a woman in her thirties or forties with lung cancer.

The J gene is TRBJ2-7, the V gene TRBV7-8; TRBD1 matches 7 bases. Germline V CDR1 and CDR2: SGHVS, FQNEAQ. V gave up 5 bases and J gave up 3 bases; unmatched junction bases: 4. The CDR3 runs to 13 residues. DNA for the CDR3: TGTGCCAGCAGCATCGGACAGGTCTACGAGCAGTACTTC. Translation gives CASSIGQVYEQYF.

V is TRBV27 and J is TRBJ1-2; D is possibly TRBD1 (5 bases). The length of the CDR3 is 13 residues. The V and J ends lost 5 bases and 6 bases respectively, with 13 bases between them. Germline V gene lookup returns CDR1 MNHEY and CDR2 SMNVEV (reference sequence). CDR3 protein: CASSPWGGNGYTF. DNA of the CDR3: TGTGCCAGCAGTCCCTGGGGGGGGAATGGCTACACCTTC.

CDR3: CASSPREEQYF. CDR3 DNA sequence: TGTGCCAGCAGCCCGCGGGAAGAGCAGTACTTC. The genes are TRBV11-2 and TRBJ2-7; tentatively, D is TRBD2 (6 bases). Germline CDR1 reads SGHAT; CDR2 reads FQNNGV. This CDR3 has 11 residues. Trimming stripped 5 bases from V and 7 bases from J, with 9 bases between. The full variable domain, with the rest looked up from reference TRBV11-2 and TRBJ2-7, is EAGVAQSPRYKIIEKRQSVAFWCNPISGHATLYWYQQILGQGPKLLIQFQNNGVVDDSQLPKDRFSAERLKGVDSTLKIQPAKLEDSAVYLCASSPREEQYFGPGTRLTVT.

In its sample, this clone was seen once. The chain employs TRBV7-2 and TRBJ1-1; D remains ambiguous. In germline, CDR1 is SGHTA, CDR2 FQGNSA. The V end lost 2 bases, the J end lost 0 bases, and 4 bases lay between the germline ends. This CDR3 comprises 13 residues. For the CDR3, the DNA is TGTGCCAGCAGCTTATCAGTGAACACTGAAGCTTTCTTT. It encodes CASSLSVNTEAFF.

The CDR3 region has the DNA TGCGCCAGCAGTCCTAGCGGGGGGGACACAGATACGCAGTATTTT. It codes for CASSPSGGDTDTQYF. The chain employs TRBV4-1 and TRBJ2-3; 12 bases align to TRBD2. This CDR3 contains 15 residues. Germline V gene sequence: CDR1 MGHRA, CDR2 YSYEKL. The ends lost 6 bases at V and 2 bases at J; junction bases unmatched: 3.

The CDR3 nucleotides are TGTGCCTGGAGGGCTTGGGGGCTGGGAGATACGCAGTATTTT. This translates into CAWRAWGLGDTQYF. This chain links TRBV30 with TRBJ2-3, with D tentatively TRBD1 (6 bases). The CDR3 has 14 amino acids. Germline V gives CDR1 GTSNPN, CDR2 SVGIG (reference sequence). Trimming shortened V by 3 bases and J by 5 bases, and 15 bases separated the two germline ends.

The genes are TRBV6-1 and TRBJ1-4, with 9 bases lining up with TRBD1. V shed 0 bases and J 4 bases; nucleotides not matched to a gene: 9. CDR1 MNHNS and CDR2 SASEGT come from the germline V gene. CDR3 size: 18 residues. This CDR3 is CASSEAMGTGIGNEKLFF. The CDR3 region has the DNA TGTGCCAGCAGTGAAGCGATGGGGACAGGGATCGGTAATGAAAAACTGTTTTTT.

The chain has TRBV30 and TRBJ2-5, with D maybe TRBD2 (7 bases). The CDR3 extends over 16 amino acids. Germline V gene data show CDR1 as GTSNPN and CDR2 as SVGIG (reference sequence). V shed 0 bases and J shed 2 bases, with 16 bases lying between them. The DNA of the CDR3 is TGTGCCTGGAGTGTAGGGGTGCGGGGGCTTCAAGAGACCCAGTACTTC. It yields the protein CAWSVGVRGLQETQYF.

This chain links TRBV18 with TRBJ1-5; D remains unclear. Germline V gene sequence: CDR1 KGHSH, CDR2 LQKENI. This CDR3 has 12 amino acids. V lost 3 bases and J lost 3, with 3 bases in between. This CDR3 is CASSPPNQPQHF. The CDR3 nucleotides read TGTGCCAGCTCACCGCCCAATCAGCCCCAGCATTTT. Based on the CDR3 plus reference TRBV18 and TRBJ1-5, the full variable domain is NAGVMQNPRHLVRRRGQEARLRCSPMKGHSHVYWYRQLPEEGLKFMVYLQKENIIDESGMPKERFSAEFPKEGPSILRIQQVVRGDSAAYFCASSPPNQPQHFGDGTRLSIL.

The chain carries TRBV7-8 and TRBJ2-2; D is possibly TRBD1 (6 bases). Looked up from germline, CDR1 is SGHVS and CDR2 is FQNEAQ. Deletions cut 5 bases from V and 6 bases from J, with 16 bases between. The CDR3 runs 15 residues. As DNA, the CDR3 is TGTGCCAGCAGCCCATTTCTTTCAGGGGCCGGGGAGCTGTTTTTT. Translated, it gives CASSPFLSGAGELFF.

The V call is TRBV2, the J call TRBJ1-2, with D possibly TRBD1 on 5 matching bases. In germline, CDR1 is SNHLY, CDR2 FYNNEI. Trimming pared 0 bases from V and 3 bases from J, leaving 14 bases between. The CDR3 spans 16 residues. The DNA for the CDR3 is TGTGCCAGCAGTGAAGCTAGGGGCGCGAGCCACTATGGCTACACCTTC. Translation gives CASSEARGASHYGYTF.

The sample holds one count of this clone. The J gene is TRBJ2-7, the V gene TRBV7-3, with 10 bases aligning to TRBD2. This CDR3 is 18 amino acids long. Germline values: CDR1 SGHTA, CDR2 FQGTGA. V trimming: 2 bases; J trimming: 0 bases; junction bases outside the gene matches: 10. The CDR3 sequence: CASSLFPSGGPSSYEQYF. The DNA of the CDR3 is TGTGCCAGCAGCTTATTCCCTAGCGGGGGCCCCAGCTCCTACGAGCAGTACTTC.

The chain employs TRBV28 and TRBJ1-5; D gene uncertain. This CDR3 is built from 12 residues. V was cut by 6 bases and J by 6 bases, with 9 bases left in between. CDR1 is MDHEN, CDR2 SYDVKM, per germline. CDR3 in amino acids: CASREGGQPQHF. The CDR3 coding sequence is TGTGCCAGCAGGGAGGGTGGTCAGCCCCAGCATTTT. The full variable domain, with the rest looked up from reference TRBV28 and TRBJ1-5, is DVKVTQSSRYLVKRTGEKVFLECVQDMDHENMFWYRQDPGLGLRLIYFSYDVKMKEKGDIPEGYSVSREKKERFSLILESASTNQTSMYLCASREGGQPQHFGDGTRLSIL.

This clone was detected a few times. The V gene is TRBV27, the J gene TRBJ2-1; 7 bases map to TRBD2. V gave up 9 bases and J gave up 0 bases; unmatched junction bases: 11. The CDR3 runs to 16 residues. CDR1 MNHEY and CDR2 SMNVEV come from the germline V gene (reference sequence). The CDR3 DNA sequence: TGTGCCAGTATGCTGGGGGGGAAAAGCTCCTACAATGAGCAGTTCTTC. Protein product: CASMLGGKSSYNEQFF.

V usage is TRBV28 and J usage is TRBJ2-1, with D maybe TRBD1 (6 bases). V lost 5 bases and J 0 bases, leaving 8 bases between the germline ends. This CDR3 contains 14 residues. Looked up from germline, CDR1 is MDHEN and CDR2 is SYDVKM. CDR3 bases: TGTGCCAGCAGTGTGGGACACTCCTACAATGAGCAGTTCTTC. Its protein product is CASSVGHSYNEQFF.

The CDR3 sequence is CAISGATTYEQYF. CDR3 in DNA: TGTGCCATCAGTGGGGCAACTACCTACGAGCAGTACTTC. The V and J genes are TRBV10-3 and TRBJ2-7; D gene unclear. The ends were cut back, 4 bases at V and 2 bases at J, with 9 bases in the middle. CDR1 ENHRY and CDR2 SYGVKD come from the germline V gene. The CDR3 covers 13 residues.